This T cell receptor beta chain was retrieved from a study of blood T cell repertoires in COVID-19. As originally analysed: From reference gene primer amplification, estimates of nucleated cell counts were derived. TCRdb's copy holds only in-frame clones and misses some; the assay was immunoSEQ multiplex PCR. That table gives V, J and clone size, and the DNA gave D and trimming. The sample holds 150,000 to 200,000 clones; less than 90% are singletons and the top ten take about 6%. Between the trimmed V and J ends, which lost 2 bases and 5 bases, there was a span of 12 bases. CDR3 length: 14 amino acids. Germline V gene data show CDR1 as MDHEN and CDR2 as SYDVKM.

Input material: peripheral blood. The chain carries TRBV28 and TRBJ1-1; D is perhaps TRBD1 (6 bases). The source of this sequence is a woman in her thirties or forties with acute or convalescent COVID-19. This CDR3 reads CASSLPRGATEAFF. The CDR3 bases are TGTGCCAGCAGTTTACCCCGGGGGGCTACTGAAGCTTTCTTT.